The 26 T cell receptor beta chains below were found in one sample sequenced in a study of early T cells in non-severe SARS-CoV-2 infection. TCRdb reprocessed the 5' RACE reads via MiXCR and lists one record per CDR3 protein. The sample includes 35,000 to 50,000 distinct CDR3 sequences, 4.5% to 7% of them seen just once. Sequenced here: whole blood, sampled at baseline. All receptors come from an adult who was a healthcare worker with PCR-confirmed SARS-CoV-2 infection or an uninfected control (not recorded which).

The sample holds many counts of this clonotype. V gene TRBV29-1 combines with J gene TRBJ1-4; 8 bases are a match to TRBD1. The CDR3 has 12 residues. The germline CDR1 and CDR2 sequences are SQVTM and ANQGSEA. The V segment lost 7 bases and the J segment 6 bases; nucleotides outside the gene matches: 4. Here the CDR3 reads CSALGQDEKLFF. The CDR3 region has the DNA TGCAGCGCCTTGGGACAGGATGAAAAACTGTTTTTT.

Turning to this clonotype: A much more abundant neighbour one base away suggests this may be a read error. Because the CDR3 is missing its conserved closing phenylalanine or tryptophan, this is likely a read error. CDR3 in amino acids: CASSVDPGVSFYTS. Written as DNA, the CDR3 is TGTGCCAGCAGTGTGGACCCCGGGGTATCTTTCTACACCTCC. The V and J genes are TRBV2 and TRBJ1-2, with D unclear. The germline V and J ends were trimmed by 4 bases and 10 bases, with 19 bases remaining between them. The CDR3 runs 14 residues. Germline loops: CDR1 SNHLY, CDR2 FYNNEI.

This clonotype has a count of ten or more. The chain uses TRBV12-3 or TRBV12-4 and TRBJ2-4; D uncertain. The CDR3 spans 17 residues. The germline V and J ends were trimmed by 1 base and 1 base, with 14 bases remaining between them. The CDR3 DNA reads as TGTGCCAGCAGTTTAGGACCCGGGCTTAGGGCCAAAAACATTCAGTACTTC. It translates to CASSLGPGLRAKNIQYF.

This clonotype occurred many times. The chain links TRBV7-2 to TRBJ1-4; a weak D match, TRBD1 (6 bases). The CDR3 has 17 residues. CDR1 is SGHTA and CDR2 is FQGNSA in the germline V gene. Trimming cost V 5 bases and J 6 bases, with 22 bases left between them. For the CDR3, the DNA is TGTGCCAGCAGCCCCCACAAAACCCCCGGGGGGCATGAAAAACTGTTTTTT. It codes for CASSPHKTPGGHEKLFF.

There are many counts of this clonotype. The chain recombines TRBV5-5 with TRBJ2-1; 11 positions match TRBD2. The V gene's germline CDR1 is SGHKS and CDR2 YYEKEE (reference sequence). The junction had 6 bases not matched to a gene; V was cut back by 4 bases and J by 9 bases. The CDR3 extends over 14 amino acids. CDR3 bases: TGTGCCAGCAGCACACTAGCGGGAGCCCCTGAGCAGTTCTTC. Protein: CASSTLAGAPEQFF.

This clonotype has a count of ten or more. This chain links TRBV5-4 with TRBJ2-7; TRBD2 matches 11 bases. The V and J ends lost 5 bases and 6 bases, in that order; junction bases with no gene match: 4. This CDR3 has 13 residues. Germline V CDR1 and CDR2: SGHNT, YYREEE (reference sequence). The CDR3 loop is CASRPTSGGEQYF. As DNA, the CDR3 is TGTGCCAGCAGACCCACTAGCGGGGGCGAGCAGTACTTC. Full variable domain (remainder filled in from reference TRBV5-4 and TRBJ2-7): ETGVTQSPTHLIKTRGQQVTLRCSSQSGHNTVSWYQQALGQGPQFIFQYYREEENGRGNFPPRFSGLQFPNYSSELNVNALELDDSALYLCASRPTSGGEQYFGPGTRLTVT.

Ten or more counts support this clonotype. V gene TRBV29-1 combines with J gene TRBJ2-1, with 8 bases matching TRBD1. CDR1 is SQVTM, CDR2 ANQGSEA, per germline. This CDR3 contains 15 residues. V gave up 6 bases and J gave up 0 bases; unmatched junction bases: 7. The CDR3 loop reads CSVQGATYSYNEQFF. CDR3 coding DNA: TGCAGCGTCCAGGGGGCCACCTACTCCTACAATGAGCAGTTCTTC.

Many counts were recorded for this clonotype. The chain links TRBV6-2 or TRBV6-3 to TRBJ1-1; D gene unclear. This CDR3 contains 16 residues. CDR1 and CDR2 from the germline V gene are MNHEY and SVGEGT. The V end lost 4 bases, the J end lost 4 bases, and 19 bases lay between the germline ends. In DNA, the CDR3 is TGTGCCAGCAGTTTCGGGCCTTCACTTCGGAGCACTGAAGCTTTCTTT. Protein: CASSFGPSLRSTEAFF.

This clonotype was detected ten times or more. Here the CDR3 DNA reads TGTGCCACCAGCGGGGGGACGGCCTACGAGCAGTACTTC. The encoded protein is CATSGGTAYEQYF. This chain connects TRBV15 to TRBJ2-7; a possible D gene is TRBD2 (6 bases). V was pared by 5 bases and J by 2 bases, with 10 bases between. Germline-derived CDR1 and CDR2 are LNHNV and YYDKDF (reference sequence). This CDR3 is built from 13 residues.

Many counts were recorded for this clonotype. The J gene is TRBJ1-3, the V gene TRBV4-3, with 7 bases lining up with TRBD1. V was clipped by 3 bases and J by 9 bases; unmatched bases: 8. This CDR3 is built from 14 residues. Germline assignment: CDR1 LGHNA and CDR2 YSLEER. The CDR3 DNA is TGCGCCAGCAGCCACCGGACAGGTGAAGGCACCATATATTTT. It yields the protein CASSHRTGEGTIYF.

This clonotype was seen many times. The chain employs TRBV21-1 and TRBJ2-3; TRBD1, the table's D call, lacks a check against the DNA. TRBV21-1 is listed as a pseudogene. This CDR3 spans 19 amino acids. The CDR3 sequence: CASSKDSSQGSRVADTQYF. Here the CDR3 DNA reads TGTGCCAGCAGCAAAGACAGCTCACAGGGGTCCCGCGTCGCAGATACGCAGTATTTT.

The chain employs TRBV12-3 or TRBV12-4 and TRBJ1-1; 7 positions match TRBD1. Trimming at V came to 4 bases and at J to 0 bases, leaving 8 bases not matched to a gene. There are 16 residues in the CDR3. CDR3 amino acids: CASSSGQRVLNTEAFF. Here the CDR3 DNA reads TGTGCCAGCAGTTCGGGACAGCGCGTATTGAACACTGAAGCTTTCTTT.

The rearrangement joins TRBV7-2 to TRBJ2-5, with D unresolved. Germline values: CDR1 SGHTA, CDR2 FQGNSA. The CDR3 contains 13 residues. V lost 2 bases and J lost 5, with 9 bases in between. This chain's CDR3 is CASSLQDAETQYF. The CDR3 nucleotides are TGTGCCAGCAGCTTACAGGACGCTGAGACCCAGTACTTC.

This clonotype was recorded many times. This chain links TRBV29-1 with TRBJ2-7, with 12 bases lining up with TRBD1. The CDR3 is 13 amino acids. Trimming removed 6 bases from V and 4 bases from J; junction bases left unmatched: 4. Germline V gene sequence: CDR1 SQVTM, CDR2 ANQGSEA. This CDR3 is CSVGTGGEYEQYF. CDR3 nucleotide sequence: TGCAGCGTGGGGACAGGGGGCGAATACGAGCAGTACTTC.

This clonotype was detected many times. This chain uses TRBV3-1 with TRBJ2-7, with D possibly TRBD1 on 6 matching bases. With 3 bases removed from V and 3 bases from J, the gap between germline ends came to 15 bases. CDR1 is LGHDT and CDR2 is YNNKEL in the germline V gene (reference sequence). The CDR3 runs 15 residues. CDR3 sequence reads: CASSQLGRGHYEQYF. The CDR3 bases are TGTGCCAGCAGCCAGTTAGGAAGGGGACACTACGAGCAGTACTTC.

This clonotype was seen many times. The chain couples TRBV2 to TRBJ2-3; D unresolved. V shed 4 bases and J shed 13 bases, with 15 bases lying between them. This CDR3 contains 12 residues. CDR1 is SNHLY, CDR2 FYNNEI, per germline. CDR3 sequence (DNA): TGTGCCAGCAGTGGGGTTCAGGCATTGGAGTATTTT. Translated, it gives CASSGVQALEYF.

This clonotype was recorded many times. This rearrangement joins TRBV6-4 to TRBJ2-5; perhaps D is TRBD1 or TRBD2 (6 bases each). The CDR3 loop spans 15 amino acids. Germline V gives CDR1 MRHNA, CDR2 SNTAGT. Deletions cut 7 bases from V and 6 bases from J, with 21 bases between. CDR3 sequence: CASKYLGGREQTQYF. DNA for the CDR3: TGTGCCAGCAAATACTTAGGGGGGAGAGAGCAGACCCAGTACTTC.

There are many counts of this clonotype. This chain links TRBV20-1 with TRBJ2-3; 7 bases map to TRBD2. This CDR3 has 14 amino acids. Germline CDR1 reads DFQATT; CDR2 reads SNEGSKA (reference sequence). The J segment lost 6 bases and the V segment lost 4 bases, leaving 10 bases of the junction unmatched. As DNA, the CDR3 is TGCAGTGCTATAGGCCCGAGGACTAGGGATACGCAGTATTTT. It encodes CSAIGPRTRDTQYF.

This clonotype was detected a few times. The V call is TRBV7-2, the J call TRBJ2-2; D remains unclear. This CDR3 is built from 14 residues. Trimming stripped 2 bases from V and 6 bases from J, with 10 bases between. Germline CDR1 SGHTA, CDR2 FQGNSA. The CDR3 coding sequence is TGTGCCAGCAGCTTACAGTGGTTTGCCGGGGAGCTGTTTTTT. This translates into CASSLQWFAGELFF.

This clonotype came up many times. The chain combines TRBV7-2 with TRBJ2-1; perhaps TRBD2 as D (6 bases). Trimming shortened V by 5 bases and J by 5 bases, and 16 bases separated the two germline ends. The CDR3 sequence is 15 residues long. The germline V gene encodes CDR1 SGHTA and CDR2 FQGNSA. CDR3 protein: CASSPNRDFNNEQFF. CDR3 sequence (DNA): TGTGCCAGCAGCCCAAATCGGGACTTTAACAATGAGCAGTTCTTC.

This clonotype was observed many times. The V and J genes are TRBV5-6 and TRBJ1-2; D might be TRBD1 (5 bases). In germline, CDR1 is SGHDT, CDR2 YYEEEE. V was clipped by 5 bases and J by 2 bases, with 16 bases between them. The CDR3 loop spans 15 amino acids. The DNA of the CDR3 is TGTGCCAGCAGTCCTCCGGGGGGGTCCAACTATGGCTACACCTTC. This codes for CASSPPGGSNYGYTF. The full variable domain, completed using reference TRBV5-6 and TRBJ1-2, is DAGVTQSPTHLIKTRGQQVTLRCSPKSGHDTVSWYQQALGQGPQFIFQYYEEEERQRGNFPDRFSGHQFPNYSSELNVNALLLGDSALYLCASSPPGGSNYGYTFGSGTRLTVV.

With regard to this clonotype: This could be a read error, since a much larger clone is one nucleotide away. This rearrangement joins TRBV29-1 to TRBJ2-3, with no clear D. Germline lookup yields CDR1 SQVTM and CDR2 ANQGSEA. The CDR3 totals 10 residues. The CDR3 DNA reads TGCAGCGTTGGCGGAAATACGGAGTATTTT. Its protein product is CSVGGNTEYF.

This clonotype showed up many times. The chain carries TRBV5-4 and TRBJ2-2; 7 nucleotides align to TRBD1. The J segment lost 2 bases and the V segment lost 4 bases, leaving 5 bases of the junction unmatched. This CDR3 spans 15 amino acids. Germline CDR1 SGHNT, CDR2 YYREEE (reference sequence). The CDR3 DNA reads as TGTGCCAGCAGCGTTGGACAGGACAACACCGGGGAGCTGTTTTTT. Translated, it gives CASSVGQDNTGELFF.

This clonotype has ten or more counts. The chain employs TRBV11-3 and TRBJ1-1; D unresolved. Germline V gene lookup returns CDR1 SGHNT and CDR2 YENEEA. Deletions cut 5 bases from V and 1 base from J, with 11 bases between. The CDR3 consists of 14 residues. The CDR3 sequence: CASSAGPANTEAFF. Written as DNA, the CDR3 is TGTGCCAGCAGCGCCGGGCCCGCGAACACTGAAGCTTTCTTT.

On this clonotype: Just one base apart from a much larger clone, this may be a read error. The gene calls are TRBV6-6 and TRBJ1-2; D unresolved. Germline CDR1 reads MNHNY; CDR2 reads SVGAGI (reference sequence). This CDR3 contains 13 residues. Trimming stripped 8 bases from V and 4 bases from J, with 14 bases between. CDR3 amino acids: CASGLGPPYGYTF. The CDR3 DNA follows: TGTGCCAGCGGCCTCGGCCCGCCCTATGGCTACACCTTC.

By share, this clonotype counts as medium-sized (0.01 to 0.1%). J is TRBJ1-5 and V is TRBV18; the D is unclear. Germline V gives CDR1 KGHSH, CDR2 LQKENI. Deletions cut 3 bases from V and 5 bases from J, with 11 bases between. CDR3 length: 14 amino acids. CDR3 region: CASSPAAFDQPQHF. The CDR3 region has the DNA TGTGCCAGCTCACCCGCCGCGTTCGATCAGCCCCAGCATTTT.